Listed below are T cell receptor beta chains from one sample, sequenced in a study of CD4 T cells in relation to SARS-CoV-2 and coronaviruses. Generated by immunoSEQ multiplex PCR, the TCRdb table keeps only in-frame clones and is missing some. Of 35,000 to 40,000 clones listed, approximately 83% are singletons. The sample taken for sequencing was memory CD4+ T cells from PBMCs. These receptors were collected from an adult with COVID-19. Each CDR3 is given without its conserved first and last residue. Each record gives: J gene, D gene, clone size, V gene, CDR3 protein. D genes are given only for firm matches. Only part of the rows carry a size: once, few, many, or a class if the clone is expanded.

TRBJ2-2	.	.	TRBV2	ASSDRGELF
TRBJ2-1	.	.	TRBV19	ASSTTSPGLSYNEQF
TRBJ2-3	TRBD2	.	TRBV5-1	ASSLVGRAGDTQY
TRBJ2-7	.	.	TRBV2	ASSPTGLPYEQY
TRBJ2-3	TRBD1	once	TRBV12-5	ASGFGQGTDTQY
TRBJ2-7	.	.	TRBV3-1/TRBV3-2	ASSPAEGLGYEQY
TRBJ2-6	.	.	TRBV23-1	ASSSVLT
TRBJ2-2	TRBD2	.	TRBV4-2	ASYAGTSGRVTGELF
TRBJ2-5	.	.	TRBV28	ASSLISAGKTQY
TRBJ2-1	.	.	TRBV11-3	ASSLDPGDEQF
TRBJ1-2	TRBD1	.	TRBV7-9	ASSIHSGQGSYGYT
TRBJ1-4	.	.	TRBV27	ATAPGWNEKLF
TRBJ2-7	TRBD1	once	TRBV27	ASSLFGTGEPYEQY
TRBJ1-2	.	.	TRBV28	ASSLSRANYGYT
TRBJ1-2	TRBD1	once	TRBV29-1	SVDRSRTGIDGYT
TRBJ1-2	.	.	TRBV3-1/TRBV3-2	ASSQDYYGYT
TRBJ2-1	TRBD1	few	TRBV15	ATSSNRGSYNEQF
TRBJ2-1	TRBD2	.	TRBV11-3	ASSLSLMGTSGKDEQF
TRBJ2-7	TRBD2	few	TRBV5-1	ASRIGTSGTNEQY
TRBJ1-6	.	.	TRBV3-1/TRBV3-2	ASSRRGPSYNSPLH
TRBJ2-7	TRBD2	once	TRBV7-9	ASSLGGLAKGEQY
TRBJ2-7	.	.	TRBV6-5	ASSQRSGGEQY
TRBJ2-1	.	.	TRBV5-1	ASSLVVVDSYNEQF
TRBJ2-5	.	.	TRBV13	ASSGRKGPQETQY
TRBJ1-3	.	once	TRBV4-3	ASSQGAGSGNTIY
TRBJ1-1	.	.	TRBV28	ASQQPGVNTEAF
TRBJ1-1	TRBD1	.	TRBV11-2	ASSQGGYAF
TRBJ2-1	.	.	TRBV6-2/TRBV6-3	ASSLGAGAHSYNEQF
TRBJ2-2	.	.	TRBV3-1/TRBV3-2	ASSQVLITGELF
TRBJ1-3	TRBD1	.	TRBV5-4	ASSVRTGAGNTIY
TRBJ2-1	.	.	TRBV28	ASSLPGARREQF
TRBJ1-2	.	.	TRBV14	ASSPPHSGYT
TRBJ1-1	.	.	TRBV23-1	AREGGAVGRTEAF
TRBJ2-1	TRBD2	.	TRBV7-8	ASSLGLAGGGNEQF
TRBJ1-1	.	.	TRBV7-9	ASSPAVQGSAEAF
TRBJ2-5	TRBD1	.	TRBV24-1	ATSDPGTGGRETQY
TRBJ2-4	TRBD1	.	TRBV2	ASSPQGYIQY
TRBJ1-2	TRBD1	few	TRBV25-1	ASSTGGSYGYT
TRBJ2-7	.	.	TRBV21-1	ASSPHQLLTYSYEQY
TRBJ1-5	.	.	TRBV30	AWSGGGTQPQH
TRBJ2-1	.	.	TRBV20-1	SASRGEQF
TRBJ2-1	.	.	TRBV28	ASSFYPIGTVGNNEQF
TRBJ2-2	TRBD2	.	TRBV29-1	SVEKREAGELF
TRBJ2-7	.	.	TRBV3-1/TRBV3-2	ASSQGVGFYEQY
TRBJ1-3	.	.	TRBV2	ASSVMVGTGNTIY
TRBJ2-3	TRBD1	.	TRBV7-2	ASGQGADTQY
TRBJ1-2	.	.	TRBV28	ASLRWGPQGVYGYT
TRBJ2-7	.	few	TRBV7-3	ARRIPLEQY
TRBJ2-7	TRBD2	.	TRBV18	ASSPSGRWNEQY
TRBJ1-5	.	.	TRBV6-5	ASNLDILSNQPQH